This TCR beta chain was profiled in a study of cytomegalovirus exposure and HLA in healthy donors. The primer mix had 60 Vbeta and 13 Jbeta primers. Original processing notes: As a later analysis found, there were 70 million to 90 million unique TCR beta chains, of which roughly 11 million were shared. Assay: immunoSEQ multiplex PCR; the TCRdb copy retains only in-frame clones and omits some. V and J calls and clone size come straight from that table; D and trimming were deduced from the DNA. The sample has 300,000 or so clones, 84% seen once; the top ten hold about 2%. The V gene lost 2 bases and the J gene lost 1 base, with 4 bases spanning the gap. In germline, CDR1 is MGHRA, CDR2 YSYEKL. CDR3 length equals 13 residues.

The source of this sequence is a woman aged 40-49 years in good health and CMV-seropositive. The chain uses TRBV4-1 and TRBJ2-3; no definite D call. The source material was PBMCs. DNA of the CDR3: TGCGCCAGCAGCCAAACTGGCACAGATACGCAGTATTTT. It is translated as CASSQTGTDTQYF.